This entry is about one T cell receptor (beta chain). The data are from a study of glioma-infiltrating T cells after dendritic cell vaccination. Whole-study context: Dendritic cell vaccine was injected intradermally three times, biweekly.

Only patients with spare fresh-frozen tumor and over two years of follow-up were included. No glioblastoma patient carried an isocitrate dehydrogenase mutation. Germline loops: CDR1 SQVTM, CDR2 ANQGSEA. This CDR3 contains 16 residues. V was pared by 0 bases and J by 0 bases, with 11 bases between. Primers: 60 V beta forward and 13 J beta reverse. Sequencing was performed with immunoSEQ multiplex PCR; in TCRdb, only in-frame clones are kept and a portion is missing. The sample includes about 90,000 clones, roughly 84% of them seen just once. The TCR sequence derives from a human donor with glioblastoma. The genes are TRBV29-1 and TRBJ2-2; the D gene is possibly TRBD2 (6 bases). The sequencing used blood, collected before dendritic cell vaccination. The CDR3 nucleotides read TGCAGCGTTGAAGATCGGGAGAGCACGAACACCGGGGAGCTGTTTTTT. It is translated as CSVEDRESTNTGELFF.